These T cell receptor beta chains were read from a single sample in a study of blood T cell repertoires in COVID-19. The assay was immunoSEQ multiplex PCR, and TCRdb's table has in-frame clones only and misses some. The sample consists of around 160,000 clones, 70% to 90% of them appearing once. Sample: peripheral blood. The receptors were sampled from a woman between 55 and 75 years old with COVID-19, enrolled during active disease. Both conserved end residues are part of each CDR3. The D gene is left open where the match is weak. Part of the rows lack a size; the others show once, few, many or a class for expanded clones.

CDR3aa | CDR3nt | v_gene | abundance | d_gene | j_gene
CATSRSGTGDGYTF | TGTGCCACCAGCCGTTCCGGGACAGGGGATGGCTACACCTTC | TRBV15 | once | TRBD1 | TRBJ1-2
CAIMGGGQETQYF | TGTGCCATCATGGGGGGTGGCCAAGAGACCCAGTACTTC | TRBV10-3 | NA | NA | TRBJ2-5
CASSDMSPYEQYF | TGTGCCAGCTCCGACATGTCCCCCTACGAGCAGTACTTC | TRBV18 | NA | NA | TRBJ2-7
CASSQDRGFGTNEQFF | TGTGCCAGCAGCCAAGATAGGGGGTTCGGTACTAATGAGCAGTTCTTC | TRBV3-1/TRBV3-2 | NA | NA | TRBJ2-1
CASGVAGVNEQFF | TGTGCCAGCGGGGTAGCGGGGGTCAATGAGCAGTTCTTC | TRBV3-1/TRBV3-2 | NA | TRBD2 | TRBJ2-1
CASSPGQGALNQPQHF | TGTGCCAGCTCACCGGGACAGGGGGCCCTCAATCAGCCCCAGCATTTT | TRBV18 | once | TRBD1 | TRBJ1-5
CAWSLGQGNQPQHF | TGTGCCTGGAGCCTGGGACAGGGCAATCAGCCCCAGCATTTT | TRBV30 | NA | TRBD1 | TRBJ1-5
CATSRDIDSLEQFF | TGTGCCACCAGCAGAGATATCGACAGTCTTGAGCAGTTCTTC | TRBV15 | NA | NA | TRBJ2-1
CAKSRRGTSIPDTQYF | TGTGCCAAGAGCCGTAGGGGGACTAGCATCCCAGATACGCAGTATTTT | TRBV5-8 | NA | TRBD2 | TRBJ2-3
CASSPSRETKNIQYF | TGTGCCAGCAGTCCCTCCAGGGAAACCAAAAACATTCAGTACTTC | TRBV27 | NA | NA | TRBJ2-4
CASSVTSGGSGELFF | TGTGCCAGCAGCGTAACTAGCGGGGGGAGCGGGGAGCTGTTTTTT | TRBV9 | NA | TRBD2 | TRBJ2-2
CASRRDRGTDTQYF | TGTGCCAGTCGCAGGGACAGGGGTACAGATACGCAGTATTTT | TRBV19 | NA | TRBD1 | TRBJ2-3
CASSGDGNGYTF | TGTGCCAGCAGCGGAGACGGGAATGGCTACACCTTC | TRBV7-8 | NA | NA | TRBJ1-2
CASSVEGGTGEFF | TGTGCCAGCAGCGTAGAGGGAGGGACGGGTGAGTTCTTC | TRBV9 | NA | TRBD2 | TRBJ2-1
CASSSAGGAQETQYF | TGTGCCAGCAGCTCTGCGGGGGGGGCCCAAGAGACCCAGTACTTC | TRBV7-9 | NA | TRBD2 | TRBJ2-5
CASSLDRGRTHF | TGTGCCAGCAGTTTAGACAGGGGGCGCACCCACTTC | TRBV6-5 | NA | TRBD1 | TRBJ2-4
CASGKTGIGEQYF | TGTGCCAGCGGAAAGACAGGGATTGGAGAGCAGTACTTC | TRBV25-1 | NA | TRBD1 | TRBJ2-7
CASSFGTRGEAFF | TGTGCCAGCAGCTTCGGGACGCGGGGTGAAGCTTTCTTT | TRBV7-9 | once | NA | TRBJ1-1
CASSQGAGNTIYF | TGTGCCAGCAGCCAGGGGGCTGGAAACACCATATATTTT | TRBV5-6 | NA | TRBD1 | TRBJ1-3
CASSLAQQGSSYEQYF | TGCGCCAGCAGCTTGGCCCAGCAGGGCAGCTCCTACGAGCAGTACTTC | TRBV5-1 | NA | NA | TRBJ2-7